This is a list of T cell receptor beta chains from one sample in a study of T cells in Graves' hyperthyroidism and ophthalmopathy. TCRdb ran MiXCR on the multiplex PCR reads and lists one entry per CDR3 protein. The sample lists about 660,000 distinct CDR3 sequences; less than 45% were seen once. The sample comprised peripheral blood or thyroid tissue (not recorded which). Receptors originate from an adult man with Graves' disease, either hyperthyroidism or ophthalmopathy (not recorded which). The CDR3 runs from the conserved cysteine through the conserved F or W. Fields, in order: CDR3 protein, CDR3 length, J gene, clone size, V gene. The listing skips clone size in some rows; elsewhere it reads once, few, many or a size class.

CDR3aa: CASSVGTGSGGYTF
len: 14
j_gene: TRBJ1-2
abundance: once
v_gene: TRBV2

CDR3aa: CASSSLVGSEQYF
len: 13
j_gene: TRBJ2-7
abundance: -
v_gene: TRBV7-6

CDR3aa: CASSSGGSEAFF
len: 12
j_gene: TRBJ1-1
abundance: many
v_gene: TRBV7-9

CDR3aa: CASSIWQFPEKLFF
len: 14
j_gene: TRBJ1-4
abundance: few
v_gene: TRBV19

CDR3aa: CASSRPTLVNTEAFF
len: 15
j_gene: TRBJ1-1
abundance: -
v_gene: TRBV6-1

CDR3aa: CATSSRPGTGGGSPLHF
len: 17
j_gene: TRBJ1-6
abundance: -
v_gene: TRBV15

CDR3aa: CASGDGGRRPQHF
len: 13
j_gene: TRBJ1-5
abundance: -
v_gene: TRBV19

CDR3aa: CASATSGGAAGTGELFF
len: 17
j_gene: TRBJ2-2
abundance: few
v_gene: TRBV7-4

CDR3aa: CSAGDGVHTEAFF
len: 13
j_gene: TRBJ1-1
abundance: -
v_gene: TRBV20-1

CDR3aa: CASSPDLTGGNSPLHF
len: 16
j_gene: TRBJ1-6
abundance: few
v_gene: TRBV5-1

CDR3aa: CSARGGTGGFQPQHF
len: 15
j_gene: TRBJ1-5
abundance: -
v_gene: TRBV20-1

CDR3aa: CSSRPPGEQETQYF
len: 14
j_gene: TRBJ2-5
abundance: few
v_gene: TRBV29-1

CDR3aa: CASSLEGQGIPKDF
len: 14
j_gene: TRBJ1-2
abundance: -
v_gene: TRBV5-1

CDR3aa: CAISGTGGFGYTF
len: 13
j_gene: TRBJ1-2
abundance: many
v_gene: TRBV10-3

CDR3aa: CASSDLEASYEQYF
len: 14
j_gene: TRBJ2-7
abundance: many
v_gene: TRBV6-1

CDR3aa: CSVQGTGSSYEQYF
len: 14
j_gene: TRBJ2-7
abundance: few
v_gene: TRBV29-1

CDR3aa: CATSRALAGGLDEQYF
len: 16
j_gene: TRBJ2-7
abundance: many
v_gene: TRBV15

CDR3aa: CAISEPSTGNYGYTF
len: 15
j_gene: TRBJ1-2
abundance: many
v_gene: TRBV10-3

CDR3aa: CASSEGAGVTEAFF
len: 14
j_gene: TRBJ1-1
abundance: -
v_gene: TRBV2

CDR3aa: CASSPAGPSPLHF
len: 13
j_gene: TRBJ1-6
abundance: many
v_gene: TRBV7-2

CDR3aa: CASSLGDPKLYEQYF
len: 15
j_gene: TRBJ2-7
abundance: -
v_gene: TRBV12-3/TRBV12-4

CDR3aa: CASSLGDIYEQYF
len: 13
j_gene: TRBJ2-7
abundance: many
v_gene: TRBV7-9

CDR3aa: CASSSTNSNQPQHF
len: 14
j_gene: TRBJ1-5
abundance: few
v_gene: TRBV7-2

CDR3aa: CASSLVRGISYGYTF
len: 15
j_gene: TRBJ1-2
abundance: -
v_gene: TRBV7-2

CDR3aa: CASSLARLETTDTIYF
len: 16
j_gene: TRBJ1-3
abundance: -
v_gene: TRBV5-1

CDR3aa: CASSLRSGAVGGKLFF
len: 16
j_gene: TRBJ1-4
abundance: -
v_gene: TRBV7-9

CDR3aa: CASSEGQSTNQPQHF
len: 15
j_gene: TRBJ1-5
abundance: few
v_gene: TRBV7-2

CDR3aa: CASSSTGSGGYTF
len: 13
j_gene: TRBJ1-2
abundance: few
v_gene: TRBV5-1

CDR3aa: CASSPDRLLYGYTF
len: 14
j_gene: TRBJ1-2
abundance: -
v_gene: TRBV14

CDR3aa: CASSLMQGVSTGELFF
len: 16
j_gene: TRBJ2-2
abundance: -
v_gene: TRBV7-3

CDR3aa: CASSFRDRGLDEQYF
len: 15
j_gene: -
abundance: -
v_gene: TRBV7-9

CDR3aa: CASSIADRGLHF
len: 12
j_gene: TRBJ1-5
abundance: many
v_gene: TRBV19

CDR3aa: CSVRRGAGAYEQYF
len: 14
j_gene: TRBJ2-7
abundance: many
v_gene: TRBV29-1

CDR3aa: CSAREDRGWGLYGYTF
len: 16
j_gene: TRBJ1-2
abundance: -
v_gene: TRBV20-1

CDR3aa: CASSDGLEAFF
len: 11
j_gene: TRBJ1-1
abundance: many
v_gene: TRBV9

CDR3aa: CASSDGYNQPQHF
len: 13
j_gene: TRBJ1-5
abundance: many
v_gene: TRBV2

CDR3aa: CSARQGADTEAFF
len: 13
j_gene: TRBJ1-1
abundance: few
v_gene: TRBV20-1

CDR3aa: CASSFRVNTEAFF
len: 13
j_gene: TRBJ1-1
abundance: many
v_gene: TRBV7-3

CDR3aa: CASSQVHRGTEAFF
len: 14
j_gene: TRBJ1-1
abundance: -
v_gene: TRBV7-9

CDR3aa: CASSPGGTETQHF
len: 13
j_gene: TRBJ1-5
abundance: -
v_gene: TRBV11-2

CDR3aa: CSVQSGHLDTQYF
len: 13
j_gene: TRBJ2-3
abundance: few
v_gene: TRBV29-1

CDR3aa: CASSPHRGGQPQHF
len: 14
j_gene: TRBJ1-5
abundance: -
v_gene: TRBV9

CDR3aa: CSAQGGQASGYTF
len: 13
j_gene: TRBJ1-2
abundance: many
v_gene: TRBV20-1

CDR3aa: CASKERGGQPQHF
len: 13
j_gene: TRBJ1-5
abundance: -
v_gene: TRBV2

CDR3aa: CASSLSCQETQYF
len: 13
j_gene: TRBJ2-5
abundance: -
v_gene: TRBV7-2

CDR3aa: CASRLTRVDGYTF
len: 13
j_gene: TRBJ1-2
abundance: -
v_gene: TRBV9

CDR3aa: CATSTRSDRDFYGYTF
len: 16
j_gene: TRBJ1-2
abundance: few
v_gene: TRBV24-1

CDR3aa: CASSFSVNQPQHF
len: 13
j_gene: TRBJ1-5
abundance: -
v_gene: TRBV9

CDR3aa: CSVIQGHGYTF
len: 11
j_gene: TRBJ1-2
abundance: -
v_gene: TRBV29-1

CDR3aa: CASSLAEAYEQYF
len: 13
j_gene: TRBJ2-7
abundance: many
v_gene: TRBV7-9

CDR3aa: CAWSVPGGGGTEAFF
len: 15
j_gene: TRBJ1-1
abundance: -
v_gene: TRBV6-1

CDR3aa: CSHGRQETQYF
len: 11
j_gene: TRBJ2-5
abundance: -
v_gene: TRBV29-1

CDR3aa: CASTYGVQNTEAFF
len: 14
j_gene: TRBJ1-1
abundance: -
v_gene: TRBV19

CDR3aa: CASSHRGQNTEAFF
len: 14
j_gene: TRBJ1-1
abundance: few
v_gene: TRBV7-8

CDR3aa: CSGEKGAGVYEQYF
len: 14
j_gene: TRBJ2-7
abundance: -
v_gene: TRBV29-1